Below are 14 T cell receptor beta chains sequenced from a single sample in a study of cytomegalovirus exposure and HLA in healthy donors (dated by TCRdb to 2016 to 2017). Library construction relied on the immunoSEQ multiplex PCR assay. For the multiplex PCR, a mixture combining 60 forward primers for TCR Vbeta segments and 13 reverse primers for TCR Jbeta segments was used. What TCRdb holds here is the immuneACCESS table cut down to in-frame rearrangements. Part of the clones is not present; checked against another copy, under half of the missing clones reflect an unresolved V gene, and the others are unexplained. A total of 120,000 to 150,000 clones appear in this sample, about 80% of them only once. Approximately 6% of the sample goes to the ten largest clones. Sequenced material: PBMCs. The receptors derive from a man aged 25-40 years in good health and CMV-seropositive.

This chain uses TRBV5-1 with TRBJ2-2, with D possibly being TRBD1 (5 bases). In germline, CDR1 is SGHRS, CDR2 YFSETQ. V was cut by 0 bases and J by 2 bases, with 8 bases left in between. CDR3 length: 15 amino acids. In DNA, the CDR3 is TGCGCCAGCAGCTTGGGACAGAGCAACACCGGGGAGCTGTTTTTT. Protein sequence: CASSLGQSNTGELFF.

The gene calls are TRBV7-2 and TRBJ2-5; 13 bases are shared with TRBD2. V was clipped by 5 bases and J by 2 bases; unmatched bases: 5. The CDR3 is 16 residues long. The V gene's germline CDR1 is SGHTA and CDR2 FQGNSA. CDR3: CASSPRLAGGQETQYF. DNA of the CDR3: TGTGCCAGCAGCCCGCGACTAGCGGGGGGACAAGAGACCCAGTACTTC.

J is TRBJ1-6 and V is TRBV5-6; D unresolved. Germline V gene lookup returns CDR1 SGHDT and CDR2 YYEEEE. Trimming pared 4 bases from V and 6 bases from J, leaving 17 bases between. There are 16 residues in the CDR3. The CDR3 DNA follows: TGTGCCAGCAGCACGAGAAGCTACTCCCTTAATTCACCCCTCCACTTT. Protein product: CASSTRSYSLNSPLHF.

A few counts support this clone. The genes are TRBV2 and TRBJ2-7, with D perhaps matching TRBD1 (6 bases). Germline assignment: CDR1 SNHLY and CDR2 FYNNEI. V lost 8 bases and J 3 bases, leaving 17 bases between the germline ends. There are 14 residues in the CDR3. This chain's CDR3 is CASYRDKRIYEQYF. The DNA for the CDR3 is TGTGCCAGCTACCGGGACAAGCGTATCTACGAGCAGTACTTC. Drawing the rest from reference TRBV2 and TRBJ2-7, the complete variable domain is EPEVTQTPSHQVTQMGQEVILRCVPISNHLYFYWYRQILGQKVEFLVSFYNNEISEKSEIFDDQFSVERPDGSNFTLKIRSTKLEDSAMYFCASYRDKRIYEQYFGPGTRLTVT.

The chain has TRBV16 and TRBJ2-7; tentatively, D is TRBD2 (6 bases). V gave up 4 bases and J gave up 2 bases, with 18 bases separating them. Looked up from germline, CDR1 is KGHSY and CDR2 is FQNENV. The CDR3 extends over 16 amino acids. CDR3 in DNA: TGTGCCAGCAGCCCTGACCGGGCTAGCGTAACCTACGAGCAGTACTTC. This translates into CASSPDRASVTYEQYF.

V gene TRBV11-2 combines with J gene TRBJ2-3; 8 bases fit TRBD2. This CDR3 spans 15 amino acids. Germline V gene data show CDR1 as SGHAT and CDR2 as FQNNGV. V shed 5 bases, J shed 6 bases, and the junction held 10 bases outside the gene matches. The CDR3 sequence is CASSRDGGASDTQYF. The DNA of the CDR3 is TGTGCCAGCAGCCGAGACGGGGGGGCCAGTGATACGCAGTATTTT.

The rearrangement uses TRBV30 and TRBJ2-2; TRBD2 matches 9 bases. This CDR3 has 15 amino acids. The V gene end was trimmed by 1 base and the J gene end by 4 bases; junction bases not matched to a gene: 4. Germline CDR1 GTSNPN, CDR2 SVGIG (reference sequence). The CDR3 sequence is CAWSGLAGLTGELFF. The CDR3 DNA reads TGTGCCTGGAGTGGGCTAGCGGGACTCACCGGGGAGCTGTTTTTT. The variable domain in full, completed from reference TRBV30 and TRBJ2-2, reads SQTIHQWPATLVQPVGSPLSLECTVEGTSNPNLYWYRQAAGRGLQLLFYSVGIGQISSEVPQNLSASRPQDRQFILSSKKLLLSDSGFYLCAWSGLAGLTGELFFGEGSRLTVL.

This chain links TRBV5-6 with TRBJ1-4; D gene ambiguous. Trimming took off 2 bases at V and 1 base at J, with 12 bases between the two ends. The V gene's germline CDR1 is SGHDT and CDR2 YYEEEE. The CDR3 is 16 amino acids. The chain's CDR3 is CASSFRAPGTNEKLFF. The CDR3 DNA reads TGTGCCAGCAGCTTTCGAGCGCCCGGAACTAATGAAAAACTGTTTTTT. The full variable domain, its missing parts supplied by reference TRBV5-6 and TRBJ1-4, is DAGVTQSPTHLIKTRGQQVTLRCSPKSGHDTVSWYQQALGQGPQFIFQYYEEEERQRGNFPDRFSGHQFPNYSSELNVNALLLGDSALYLCASSFRAPGTNEKLFFGSGTQLSVL.

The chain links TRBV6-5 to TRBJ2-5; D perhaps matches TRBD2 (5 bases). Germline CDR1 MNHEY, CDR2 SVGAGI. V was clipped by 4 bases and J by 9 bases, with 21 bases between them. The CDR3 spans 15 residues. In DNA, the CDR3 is TGTGCCAGCAGTTCCTACTCGGGTCAGCAGGAGGCCCAGTACTTC. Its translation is CASSSYSGQQEAQYF.

The CDR3 DNA reads TGTGCCAGCAGAACAAACTATGGCTACACCTTC. Protein: CASRTNYGYTF. V and J are TRBV28 and TRBJ1-2; no definite D call. Germline loops: CDR1 MDHEN, CDR2 SYDVKM. Between the trimmed V and J ends, which lost 6 bases and 2 bases, there was a span of 4 bases. The CDR3 covers 11 residues.

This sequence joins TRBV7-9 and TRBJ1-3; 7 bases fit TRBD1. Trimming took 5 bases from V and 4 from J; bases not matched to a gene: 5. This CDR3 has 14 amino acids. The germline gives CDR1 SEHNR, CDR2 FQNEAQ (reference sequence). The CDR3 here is CASSETGSGNTIYF. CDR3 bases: TGTGCCAGCAGCGAGACAGGGTCCGGAAACACCATATATTTT.

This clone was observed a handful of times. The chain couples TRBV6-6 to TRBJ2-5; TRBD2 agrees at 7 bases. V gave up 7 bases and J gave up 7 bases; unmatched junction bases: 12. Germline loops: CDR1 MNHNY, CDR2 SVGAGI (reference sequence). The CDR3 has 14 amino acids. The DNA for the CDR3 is TGTGCCAGCACTCCCGGACTAGTGGTAGGGACCCAGTACTTC. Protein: CASTPGLVVGTQYF.

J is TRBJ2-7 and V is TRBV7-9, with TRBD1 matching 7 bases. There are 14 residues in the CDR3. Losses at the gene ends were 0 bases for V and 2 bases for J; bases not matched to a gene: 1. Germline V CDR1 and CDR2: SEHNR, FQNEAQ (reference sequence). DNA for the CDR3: TGTGCCAGCAGCTTAGCGACAGGGCCCTACGAGCAGTACTTC. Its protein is CASSLATGPYEQYF.

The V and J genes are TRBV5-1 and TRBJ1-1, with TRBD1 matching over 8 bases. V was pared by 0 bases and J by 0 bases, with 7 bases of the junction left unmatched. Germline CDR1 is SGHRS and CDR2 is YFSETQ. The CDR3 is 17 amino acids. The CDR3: CASSLASGGGMNTEAFF. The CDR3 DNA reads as TGCGCCAGCAGCTTGGCATCAGGGGGCGGGATGAACACTGAAGCTTTCTTT. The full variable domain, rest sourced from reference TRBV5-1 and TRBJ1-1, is KAGVTQTPRYLIKTRGQQVTLSCSPISGHRSVSWYQQTPGQGLQFLFEYFSETQRNKGNFPGRFSGRQFSNSRSEMNVSTLELGDSALYLCASSLASGGGMNTEAFFGQGTRLTVV.